The T cell receptor beta chain under discussion was sequenced for a study of long-term antiretroviral therapy in people with HIV. Overall study context: The oldest samples precede the 2015 immediate-ART recommendation by about a decade. Overall study results and limits: ART preceded a rise in diversity that nonetheless stayed lower than in transplant donor controls.

With regard to this clone: Its antigen remains unknown.

The run of the v3.0 immunoSEQ assay was at survey level. Assay used: immunoSEQ multiplex PCR; TCRdb lists only in-frame clones, some missing. The profile shows approximately 27,000 clones, about nine tenths of them singletons. CDR1 is LGHNA, CDR2 YSLEER, per germline. The CDR3 loop spans 14 amino acids. Trimming took 3 bases from V and 1 from J, leaving 9 bases between them. All participants with HIV were treated in the United States. The specimen comprised unsorted PBMCs, sampled 5.2 years after starting antiretroviral therapy. This chain uses TRBV4-3 with TRBJ1-1; the D gene is possibly TRBD1 (6 bases). This receptor was obtained from a woman in her forties with HIV. CDR3 region: CASSQSGQNTEAFF. As DNA, the CDR3 is TGCGCCAGCAGCCAGTCGGGACAGAACACTGAAGCTTTCTTT.